This record looks at one TCR beta chain sequence and its context. Its antigen is still unknown. Assay used: immunoSEQ multiplex PCR; TCRdb lists only in-frame clones, some missing. The sample contains 30,000 or so clones, 82% of which appear only once. The data belong to a study of T cells in narcolepsy. Trimming took off 5 bases at V and 7 bases at J, with 13 bases between the two ends. The germline CDR1 and CDR2 sequences are SGHAT and FQNNGV. The CDR3 is 13 residues long. Overall study results and limits: No autoreactive T cell clone sequences appeared in some memory CD4+ repertoires. Autoreactive HCRT-specific and TRIB2-specific clonotypes were marked in same-patient CSF-versus-blood CD4+ comparisons. Autoreactive clonotypes reportedly recurred in blood of same and different patients, not controls.

The material sequenced was CD45RA- memory CD4+ T cells from PBMCs. This sequence originates from a human donor with narcolepsy. The chain combines TRBV11-2 with TRBJ2-3; D possibly corresponds to TRBD1 (6 bases). Written as DNA, the CDR3 is TGTGCCAGCAGCCGTCCCAGGGGTAATACGCAGTATTTT. Its translation: CASSRPRGNTQYF. Combining the CDR3 with reference TRBV11-2 and TRBJ2-3 gives the whole variable domain EAGVAQSPRYKIIEKRQSVAFWCNPISGHATLYWYQQILGQGPKLLIQFQNNGVVDDSQLPKDRFSAERLKGVDSTLKIQPAKLEDSAVYLCASSRPRGNTQYFGPGTRLTVL.